This T cell receptor beta chain originates from a study of cytomegalovirus exposure and HLA in healthy donors. Study results and caveats: Confirmation was obtained in vitro that a few CMV-associated chains are specific for CMV antigens.

Trimming stripped 2 bases from V and 4 bases from J, with 16 bases between. CDR1 and CDR2 from the germline V gene are SGHDT and YYEEEE. CDR3 length: 16 residues. As regards this clone: Its target is not known.

The PCR was carried out with 60 Vbeta primers and 13 Jbeta primers. The data were produced by immunoSEQ multiplex PCR, yet TCRdb's version contains in-frame clones alone and is incomplete. The sample includes about 120,000 clones, roughly four fifths seen only once; the top ten take over 1.5%. The rearrangement uses TRBV5-6 and TRBJ2-1, with D tentatively TRBD1 (5 bases). The sequence derives from a woman aged 18-35 years in good health and CMV-seronegative. Sequences were obtained from PBMCs. CDR3 loop: CASSFTQGPPYNEQFF. CDR3 DNA: TGTGCCAGCAGCTTTACTCAGGGCCCCCCATACAATGAGCAGTTCTTC.